This is a list of T cell receptor beta chains from one sample in a study of shared clonotypes between healthy human individuals. The protocol was immunoSEQ multiplex PCR, while the TCRdb copy is restricted to in-frame clones and leaves out a portion. The sample consists of about 1 million clones, around 74% of them appearing once. Sequencing was done on a sample of memory CD4+ T cells sorted from blood. The receptors originated from a man younger than 35 in good health. Both conserved end residues are part of each CDR3. D genes are given only for firm matches. Size values are once, few and many counts, or a class for expanded clones, and some rows have none.

size: .
D: .
V: TRBV11-2
J: TRBJ1-6
DNA: TGTGCCAGCAGTCAAGACAGTCAGGGTTCACCCCTCCACTTT
CDR3: CASSQDSQGSPLHF

size: .
D: .
V: TRBV5-1
J: TRBJ2-3
DNA: TGCGCCAGCAGCCAGGGGGGTACTAGCACAGATACGCAGTATTTT
CDR3: CASSQGGTSTDTQYF

size: .
D: .
V: TRBV19
J: TRBJ1-5
DNA: TGTGCCAGTAGTAGCCTGCCCGGTAGCAATCAGCCCCAGCATTTT
CDR3: CASSSLPGSNQPQHF

size: few
D: TRBD2
V: TRBV2
J: TRBJ2-4
DNA: TGTGCCAGCAGGGCAAGACTAGCGGGGGACTTAGCCAAAAACATTCAGTACTTC
CDR3: CASRARLAGDLAKNIQYF

size: .
D: .
V: TRBV19
J: TRBJ1-6
DNA: TGTGCCAGTAGTATAGTTGGGACTAGTAATTCACCCCTCCACTTT
CDR3: CASSIVGTSNSPLHF

size: .
D: .
V: TRBV19
J: TRBJ1-1
DNA: TGTGCCAGTAGGGGTTCGTGGGGTTGGGACACTGAAGCTTTCTTT
CDR3: CASRGSWGWDTEAFF

size: .
D: .
V: TRBV7-9
J: TRBJ1-2
DNA: TGTGCCAGCAGCCGGAGGGGTCAGGCCGCGCGGGGCTACACCTTC
CDR3: CASSRRGQAARGYTF

size: .
D: TRBD2
V: TRBV5-1
J: TRBJ2-7
DNA: TGCGCCAGCAGCTTGACGGGAGGGGGCGAGCAGTACTTC
CDR3: CASSLTGGGEQYF

size: .
D: TRBD2
V: TRBV11-2
J: TRBJ2-7
DNA: TGTGCCAGCAGCCCCAATTCGGGCGGGAGTTACGAGCAGTACTTC
CDR3: CASSPNSGGSYEQYF

size: .
D: TRBD1
V: TRBV11-2
J: TRBJ2-2
DNA: TGTGCCAGCAGAACCGCGGACAGGGGGGTCGGGGAGCTGTTTTTT
CDR3: CASRTADRGVGELFF

size: .
D: .
V: TRBV30
J: TRBJ1-1
DNA: TGTGCCTGGAGTTCAACAGGGATGGGTGCTGAAGCTTTCTTT
CDR3: CAWSSTGMGAEAFF